This T cell receptor (beta chain) stems from a study of CD4 T cells in relation to SARS-CoV-2 and coronaviruses. Assay: immunoSEQ multiplex PCR; the TCRdb copy retains only in-frame clones and omits some. The sample comprises 28,000 or so clones, roughly 73% of which are singletons, and approximately 18% rests with the top ten. A remark on this clone: The antigen is undetermined.

Unexposed donor CD4+ T cells date from about 2010-2019, before the COVID-19 pandemic. Isolation of CD4+ T cells took place after approximately 10 days in culture. The CDR3 length is 12 residues. Trimming took off 6 bases at V and 6 bases at J, with 12 bases between the two ends. The germline V gene encodes CDR1 LNHDA and CDR2 SQIVND (reference sequence). V gene TRBV19 combines with J gene TRBJ2-7; possibly TRBD2 for D (6 bases). Sample: CD4+ T cells from PBMCs, cultured in vitro. This clonotype was sampled from a human donor in good health. The CDR3: CASSILAGEQYF. CDR3 sequence (DNA): TGTGCCAGTAGCATACTAGCTGGCGAGCAGTACTTC.